One sample yielded the 23 T cell receptor beta chains listed below, sequenced in a study of T cell responses to AZD1222 COVID-19 vaccine. The method was immunoSEQ multiplex PCR; TCRdb's version includes in-frame clones alone and lacks a portion of them. Among tens of thousands of clones, 85% to 90% were seen once, and the ten largest hold 5.5% to 8%. This sample comprised peripheral blood, obtained on day 0 of AZD1222 vaccination. All receptors come from an adult in good health.

The rearrangement uses TRBV7-7 and TRBJ2-2; 9 positions match TRBD1. The CDR3 extends over 15 amino acids. CDR1 is SSHAT and CDR2 is FNYEAQ in the germline V gene (reference sequence). The V gene end was trimmed by 5 bases and the J gene end by 3 bases; junction bases not matched to a gene: 4. The DNA of the CDR3 is TGTGCCAGCAGCCCCGGGACAGGGTACACCGGGGAGCTGTTTTTT. This translates into CASSPGTGYTGELFF.

The chain joins TRBV6-5 to TRBJ1-2; D is ambiguous. V dropped 5 bases and J dropped 1 base, with 5 bases sitting between them. CDR1 and CDR2 (germline): MNHEY, SVGAGI. The CDR3 spans 12 residues. The CDR3 loop is CASSPYNYGYTF. Written as DNA, the CDR3 is TGTGCCAGCAGTCCATATAACTATGGCTACACCTTC.

This sequence joins TRBV6-4 and TRBJ2-2; D is unclear. Germline assignment: CDR1 MRHNA and CDR2 SNTAGT. The CDR3 is 13 residues long. V lost 4 bases, J lost 4 bases, and 7 bases lay in between. As DNA, the CDR3 is TGTGCCAGCAGTGCCACAACCACCGGGGAGCTGTTTTTT. Translation: CASSATTTGELFF.

This chain joins TRBV5-1 and TRBJ2-7; TRBD1 aligns across 11 bases. The CDR3 sequence is 15 residues long. V shed 3 bases and J 2 bases; nucleotides not matched to a gene: 4. Germline V gene lookup returns CDR1 SGHRS and CDR2 YFSETQ. CDR3 sequence (DNA): TGCGCCAGCAGCTCGGGGGGACAGGGGGCCTACGAGCAGTACTTC. Translation: CASSSGGQGAYEQYF. Supplemented by reference TRBV5-1 and TRBJ2-7, the full variable domain reads KAGVTQTPRYLIKTRGQQVTLSCSPISGHRSVSWYQQTPGQGLQFLFEYFSETQRNKGNFPGRFSGRQFSNSRSEMNVSTLELGDSALYLCASSSGGQGAYEQYFGPGTRLTVT.

The chain combines TRBV7-2 with TRBJ1-1; unclear D gene. Trimming removed 1 base from V and 6 bases from J, with 6 bases in between. The V gene's germline CDR1 is SGHTA and CDR2 FQGNSA. There are 12 residues in the CDR3. The CDR3 loop is CASSLGMSEAFF. CDR3 sequence (DNA): TGTGCCAGCAGCTTAGGTATGTCTGAAGCTTTCTTT.

This sequence joins TRBV18 and TRBJ2-7; D perhaps matches TRBD1 (5 bases). Germline V gene lookup returns CDR1 KGHSH and CDR2 LQKENI. With 3 bases removed from V and 1 base from J, the gap between germline ends came to 10 bases. This CDR3 has 14 residues. CDR3 DNA sequence: TGTGCCAGCTCACCGTCACAGGAGTCCTACGAGCAGTACTTC. Its protein is CASSPSQESYEQYF.

V and J are TRBV4-1 and TRBJ2-1; 11 bases agree with TRBD2. This CDR3 comprises 16 residues. Germline trimming cut 4 bases from V and 0 bases from J; bases unmatched to any gene: 2. Germline CDR1 MGHRA, CDR2 YSYEKL. CDR3 DNA sequence: TGCGCCAGCAGCCTACTAGCGGGGGACTCCTACAATGAGCAGTTCTTC. Translated, it gives CASSLLAGDSYNEQFF.

The rearrangement links TRBV1 to TRBJ2-3; the table's D call, TRBD2, has no DNA check behind it. TRBV1 is a pseudogene locus. CDR3 size: 17 residues. For the CDR3, the DNA is TGCACCAGCAGCCAAGATAAGGCTAGCGGGGGAACAGATACGCAGTATTTT. This encodes CTSSQDKASGGTDTQYF.

The rearrangement joins TRBV9 to TRBJ2-4; 7 positions match TRBD1. V trimming: 0 bases; J trimming: 7 bases; junction bases outside the gene matches: 4. The length of the CDR3 is 14 residues. Germline CDR1 and CDR2: SGDLS and YYNGEE. In nucleotides, the CDR3 is TGTGCCAGCAGCGTAGATGGGACAGACAACATTCAGTACTTC. This codes for CASSVDGTDNIQYF.

The gene calls are TRBV18 and TRBJ1-1, with 9 bases that match TRBD1. Germline trimming cut 0 bases from V and 0 bases from J; bases unmatched to any gene: 8. CDR1 is KGHSH and CDR2 is LQKENI in the germline V gene. The CDR3 covers 18 residues. The chain's CDR3 is CASSPPIGQGSLNTEAFF. The CDR3 nucleotides are TGTGCCAGCTCACCACCGATTGGACAGGGGAGTTTGAACACTGAAGCTTTCTTT. Together with reference TRBV18 and TRBJ1-1, the CDR3 gives the full variable domain: NAGVMQNPRHLVRRRGQEARLRCSPMKGHSHVYWYRQLPEEGLKFMVYLQKENIIDESGMPKERFSAEFPKEGPSILRIQQVVRGDSAAYFCASSPPIGQGSLNTEAFFGQGTRLTVV.

The chain recombines TRBV9 with TRBJ2-5; 7 bases align to TRBD2. The J segment lost 9 bases and the V segment lost 4 bases, leaving 18 bases of the junction unmatched. Germline V lookup: CDR1 SGDLS, CDR2 YYNGEE. The CDR3 is 16 residues long. DNA for the CDR3: TGTGCCAGCAGCCCCGGGGGGTCTCCTCCTTCTGAGGCCCAGTACTTC. Translation: CASSPGGSPPSEAQYF.

V usage is TRBV3-1 (or the pseudogene TRBV3-2) and J usage is TRBJ1-3; no firm D call. Trimming pared 1 base from V and 0 bases from J, leaving 10 bases between. The germline V gene encodes CDR1 LGHDT and CDR2 YNNKEL (reference sequence). CDR3 length: 16 amino acids. CDR3 sequence reads: CASSQVKGLSGNTIYF. The CDR3 bases are TGTGCCAGCAGCCAAGTAAAGGGTCTCTCTGGAAACACCATATATTTT.

The V gene is TRBV18, the J gene TRBJ2-3; tentative D call: TRBD2 (7 bases). V dropped 0 bases and J dropped 1 base, with 14 bases sitting between them. The CDR3 has 17 residues. The germline CDR1 and CDR2 sequences are KGHSH and LQKENI. The CDR3 bases are TGTGCCAGCTCACCACCGGGCGGGGGCGGCCGCACAGATACGCAGTATTTT. This codes for CASSPPGGGGRTDTQYF.

The chain couples TRBV7-7 to TRBJ2-5; 9 nucleotides align to TRBD1. The CDR3 has 15 residues. V lost 4 bases and J lost 1; bases outside the gene matches: 4. The germline CDR1 and CDR2 sequences are SSHAT and FNYEAQ (reference sequence). The CDR3 region has the DNA TGTGCCAGCAGCTCGGGACAGGGTGTCCAAGAGACCCAGTACTTC. Encoded protein: CASSSGQGVQETQYF.

This clone has only one observation. This chain connects TRBV6-5 to TRBJ1-5, with 10 bases fitting TRBD1. The germline gives CDR1 MNHEY, CDR2 SVGAGI. The V and J ends lost 2 bases and 5 bases, in that order; junction bases with no gene match: 3. The length of the CDR3 is 15 residues. CDR3 loop: CASSYGTGEHQPQHF. DNA of the CDR3: TGTGCCAGCAGTTACGGGACAGGGGAGCATCAGCCCCAGCATTTT.

The rearrangement uses TRBV2 and TRBJ1-5; 11 positions agree with TRBD1. This CDR3 has 15 amino acids. V lost 6 bases to trimming and J lost 3 bases; unmatched junction nucleotides: 4. The germline V gene encodes CDR1 SNHLY and CDR2 FYNNEI. DNA of the CDR3: TGTGCCAGCAGCAGGGACAGGGGGACCAATCAGCCCCAGCATTTT. It translates to CASSRDRGTNQPQHF.

The rearrangement links TRBV21-1 to TRBJ2-7; the table's D call, TRBD2, was not checked against the DNA. TRBV21-1 corresponds to a pseudogene. The CDR3 extends over 14 amino acids. CDR3 bases: TGTGCCAGCAGCTCCCCTGGACTAGCCGTCGAGCAGTACTTC. It encodes CASSSPGLAVEQYF.

The chain has TRBV11-2 and TRBJ1-1; a possible D gene is TRBD1 (5 bases). V lost 4 bases, J lost 2 bases, and 14 bases lay in between. The CDR3 is made up of 15 amino acids. Germline V gene sequence: CDR1 SGHAT, CDR2 FQNNGV. The CDR3 spells CASSSLGTGNTEAFF. CDR3 bases: TGTGCCAGCAGCTCCCTTGGGACGGGTAACACTGAAGCTTTCTTT.

This clone has a single count. CDR3 in amino acids: CASSQDRAEQYF. CDR3 in DNA: TGTGCCAGCAGCCAAGATCGAGCCGAGCAGTACTTC. V gene TRBV3-1 (or the pseudogene TRBV3-2) combines with J gene TRBJ2-7; D gene uncertain. This CDR3 spans 12 amino acids. Per germline, CDR1 LGHDT and CDR2 YNNKEL (reference sequence). The ends were cut back, 0 bases at V and 6 bases at J, with 6 bases in the middle.

V gene TRBV6-5 combines with J gene TRBJ2-3; the D is unclear. With 0 bases removed from V and 3 bases from J, the gap between germline ends came to 13 bases. The germline V gene encodes CDR1 MNHEY and CDR2 SVGAGI. This CDR3 comprises 16 residues. CDR3 bases: TGTGCCAGCAGTTACTCTGGGTTGAAGGGTACAGATACGCAGTATTTT. Encoded protein: CASSYSGLKGTDTQYF.

The rearrangement joins TRBV11-2 to TRBJ2-4; TRBD1 or TRBD2 may be the D gene (5 bases each). Germline V lookup: CDR1 SGHAT, CDR2 FQNNGV. Trimming removed 3 bases at V and 0 bases at J, with 15 bases between. This CDR3 has 17 amino acids. CDR3 in amino acids: CASSLGYLGTAKNIQYF. CDR3 sequence (DNA): TGTGCCAGCAGCTTGGGATACCTAGGGACAGCCAAAAACATTCAGTACTTC.

The J gene is TRBJ1-6, the V gene TRBV23-1, with D perhaps matching TRBD1 (5 bases). TRBV23-1 is annotated as an ORF whose role is uncertain. This CDR3 region has 14 residues. Trimming cost V 5 bases and J 4 bases, with 9 bases left between them. CDR3 nucleotides: TGCGCCAGCAGTTTTAAGGGGTATAATTCACCCCTCCACTTT. Translation: CASSFKGYNSPLHF.

In its sample, this clone is medium-sized. V and J are TRBV4-3 and TRBJ2-6; maybe TRBD1 (6 bases). The germline V gene has CDR1 LGHNA and CDR2 YSLEER. Trimming took 0 bases from V and 3 from J, leaving 9 bases between them. The CDR3 consists of 16 residues. As DNA, the CDR3 is TGCGCCAGCAGCCAAGATATCAGGGGTGGGGCCAACGTCCTGACTTTC. It yields the protein CASSQDIRGGANVLTF.